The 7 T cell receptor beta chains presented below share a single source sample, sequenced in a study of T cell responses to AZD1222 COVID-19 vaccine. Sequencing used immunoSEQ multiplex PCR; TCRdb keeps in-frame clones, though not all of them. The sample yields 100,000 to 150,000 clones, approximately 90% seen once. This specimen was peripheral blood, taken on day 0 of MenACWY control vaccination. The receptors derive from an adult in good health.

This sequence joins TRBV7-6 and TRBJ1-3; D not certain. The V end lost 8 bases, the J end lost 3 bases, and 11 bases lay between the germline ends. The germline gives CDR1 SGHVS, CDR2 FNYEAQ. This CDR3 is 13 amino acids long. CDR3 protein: CASATSGGNTIYF. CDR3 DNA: TGTGCCAGCGCAACCTCTGGTGGAAACACCATATATTTT.

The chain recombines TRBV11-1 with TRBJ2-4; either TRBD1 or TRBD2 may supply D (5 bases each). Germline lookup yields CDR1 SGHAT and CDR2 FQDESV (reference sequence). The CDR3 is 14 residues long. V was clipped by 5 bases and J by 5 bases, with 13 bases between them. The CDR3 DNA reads TGTGCCAGCAGCGGCCCGGGACCCGAAAACATTCAGTACTTC. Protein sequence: CASSGPGPENIQYF. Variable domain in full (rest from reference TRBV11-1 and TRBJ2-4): EAEVAQSPRYKITEKSQAVAFWCDPISGHATLYWYRQILGQGPELLVQFQDESVVDDSQLPKDRFSAERLKGVDSTLKIQPAELGDSAMYLCASSGPGPENIQYFGAGTRLSVL.

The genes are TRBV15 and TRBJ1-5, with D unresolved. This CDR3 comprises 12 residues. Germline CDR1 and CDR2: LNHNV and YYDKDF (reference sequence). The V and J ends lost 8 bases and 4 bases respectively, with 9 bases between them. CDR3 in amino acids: CATRGPNQPQHF. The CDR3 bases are TGTGCCACCCGGGGTCCAAATCAGCCCCAGCATTTT. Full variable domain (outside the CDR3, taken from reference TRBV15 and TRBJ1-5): DAMVIQNPRYQVTQFGKPVTLSCSQTLNHNVMYWYQQKSSQAPKLLFHYYDKDFNNEADTPDNFQSRRPNTSFCFLDIRSPGLGDTAMYLCATRGPNQPQHFGDGTRLSIL.

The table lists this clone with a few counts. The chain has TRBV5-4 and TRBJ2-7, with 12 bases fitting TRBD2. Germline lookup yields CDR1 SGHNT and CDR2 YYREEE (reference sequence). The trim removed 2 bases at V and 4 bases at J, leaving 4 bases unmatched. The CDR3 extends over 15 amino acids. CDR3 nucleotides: TGTGCCAGCAGCTTCGGACTAGCGGGAACTTACGAGCAGTACTTC. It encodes CASSFGLAGTYEQYF.

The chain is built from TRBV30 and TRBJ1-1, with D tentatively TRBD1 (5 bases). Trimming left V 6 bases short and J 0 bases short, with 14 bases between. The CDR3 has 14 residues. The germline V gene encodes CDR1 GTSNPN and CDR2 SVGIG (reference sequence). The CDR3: CACVDTGMNTEAFF. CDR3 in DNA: TGTGCCTGCGTAGACACAGGAATGAACACTGAAGCTTTCTTT.

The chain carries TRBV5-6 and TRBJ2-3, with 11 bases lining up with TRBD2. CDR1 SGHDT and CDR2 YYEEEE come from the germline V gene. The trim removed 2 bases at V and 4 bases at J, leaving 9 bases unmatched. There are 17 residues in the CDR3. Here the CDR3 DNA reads TGTGCCAGCAGCTTAAAACTAGCGGGAGATGGTCCAGATACGCAGTATTTT. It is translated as CASSLKLAGDGPDTQYF.

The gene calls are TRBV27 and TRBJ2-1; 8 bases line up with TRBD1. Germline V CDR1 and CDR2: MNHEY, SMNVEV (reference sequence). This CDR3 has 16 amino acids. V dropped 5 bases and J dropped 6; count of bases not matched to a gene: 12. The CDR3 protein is CASSPQGVAFLNEQFF. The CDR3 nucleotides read TGTGCCAGCAGTCCACAGGGGGTAGCTTTTCTCAATGAGCAGTTCTTC.